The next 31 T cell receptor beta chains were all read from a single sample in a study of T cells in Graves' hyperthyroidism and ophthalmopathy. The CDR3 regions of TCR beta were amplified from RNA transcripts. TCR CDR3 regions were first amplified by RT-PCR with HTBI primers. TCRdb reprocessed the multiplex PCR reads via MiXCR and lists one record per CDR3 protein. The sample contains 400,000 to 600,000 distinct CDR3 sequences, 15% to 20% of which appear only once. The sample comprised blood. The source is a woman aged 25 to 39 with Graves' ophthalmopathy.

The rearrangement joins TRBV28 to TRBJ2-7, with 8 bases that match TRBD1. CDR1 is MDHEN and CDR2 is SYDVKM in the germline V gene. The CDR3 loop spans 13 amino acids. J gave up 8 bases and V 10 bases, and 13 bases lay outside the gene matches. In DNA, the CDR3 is TGTGCCACCGAAGACAGGGGAGTGTCTAAGCAGTACTTC. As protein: CATEDRGVSKQYF.

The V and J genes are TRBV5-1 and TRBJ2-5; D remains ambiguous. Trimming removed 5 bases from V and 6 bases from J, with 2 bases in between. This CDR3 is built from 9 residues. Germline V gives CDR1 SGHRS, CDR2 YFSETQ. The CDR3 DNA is TGCGCCAGCAGGAAGACCCAGTACTTC. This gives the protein CASRKTQYF.

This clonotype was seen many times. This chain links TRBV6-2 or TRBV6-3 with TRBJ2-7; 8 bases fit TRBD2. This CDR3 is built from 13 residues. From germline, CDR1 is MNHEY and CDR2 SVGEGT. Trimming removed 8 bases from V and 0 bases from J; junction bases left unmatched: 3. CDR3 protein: CASESGSSYEQYF. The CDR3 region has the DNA TGTGCCAGCGAGAGCGGGAGCTCCTACGAGCAGTACTTC.

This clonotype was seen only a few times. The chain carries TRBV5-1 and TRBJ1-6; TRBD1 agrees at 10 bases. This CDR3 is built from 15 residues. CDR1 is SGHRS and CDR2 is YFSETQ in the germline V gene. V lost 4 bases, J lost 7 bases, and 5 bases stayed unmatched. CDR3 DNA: TGCGCCAGCAGCGACGGGACAGGGGTGAATTCACCCCTCCACTTT. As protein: CASSDGTGVNSPLHF.

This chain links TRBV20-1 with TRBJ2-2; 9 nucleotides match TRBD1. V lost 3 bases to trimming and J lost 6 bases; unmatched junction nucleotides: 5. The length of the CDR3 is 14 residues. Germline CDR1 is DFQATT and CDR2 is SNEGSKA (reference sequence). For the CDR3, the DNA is TGCAGTGCTAGGTCGACAGGGGGAGCCGGGGAGCTGTTTTTT. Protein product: CSARSTGGAGELFF.

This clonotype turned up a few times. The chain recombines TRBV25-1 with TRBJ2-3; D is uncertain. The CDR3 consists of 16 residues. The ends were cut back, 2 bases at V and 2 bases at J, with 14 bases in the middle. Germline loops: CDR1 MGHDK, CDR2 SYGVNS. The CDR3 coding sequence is TGTGCCAGCAGTGAACCTCACTCATTGACCACAGATACGCAGTATTTT. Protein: CASSEPHSLTTDTQYF.

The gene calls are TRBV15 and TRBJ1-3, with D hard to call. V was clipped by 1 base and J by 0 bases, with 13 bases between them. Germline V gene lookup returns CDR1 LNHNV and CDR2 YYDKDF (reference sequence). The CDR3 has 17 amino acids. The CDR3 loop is CATSRGGPRSSGNTIYF. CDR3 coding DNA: TGTGCCACCAGCAGAGGCGGGCCTCGTTCCTCTGGAAACACCATATATTTT.

CDR3 region: CASSPQGGRGQETQYF. The CDR3 region has the DNA TGTGCCAGCAGCCCCCAAGGGGGCAGGGGGCAAGAGACCCAGTACTTC. This chain uses TRBV3-2 with TRBJ2-5; TRBD1, the table's D call, was not compared with the DNA. TRBV3-2 is classified as a pseudogene. The CDR3 spans 16 residues.

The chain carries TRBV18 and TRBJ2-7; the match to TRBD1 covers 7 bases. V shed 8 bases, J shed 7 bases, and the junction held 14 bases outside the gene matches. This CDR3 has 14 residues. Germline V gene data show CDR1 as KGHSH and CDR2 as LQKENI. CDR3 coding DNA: TGTGCCAGCCGAACCGGGACAGAGGGTGAGGAGCAGTACTTC. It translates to CASRTGTEGEEQYF.

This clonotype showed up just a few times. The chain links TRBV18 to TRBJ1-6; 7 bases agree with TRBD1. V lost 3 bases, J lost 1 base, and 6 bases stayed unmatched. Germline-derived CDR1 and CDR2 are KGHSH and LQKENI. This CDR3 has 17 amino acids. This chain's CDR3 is CASSPKTGTSYNSPLHF. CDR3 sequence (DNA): TGTGCCAGCTCACCTAAGACAGGGACGTCCTATAATTCACCCCTCCACTTT.

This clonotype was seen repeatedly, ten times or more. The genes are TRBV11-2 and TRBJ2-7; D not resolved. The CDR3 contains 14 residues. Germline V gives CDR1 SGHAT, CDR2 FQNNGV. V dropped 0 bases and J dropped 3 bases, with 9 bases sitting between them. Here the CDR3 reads CASSLDNGDYEQYF. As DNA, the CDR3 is TGTGCCAGCAGCTTAGATAATGGGGACTACGAGCAGTACTTC.

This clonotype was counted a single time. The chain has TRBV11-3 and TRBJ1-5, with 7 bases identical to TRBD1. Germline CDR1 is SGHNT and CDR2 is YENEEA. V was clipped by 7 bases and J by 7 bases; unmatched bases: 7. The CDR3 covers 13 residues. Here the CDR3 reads CASTLDRRQPQHF. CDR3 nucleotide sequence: TGTGCCAGCACCCTGGACAGGCGACAGCCCCAGCATTTT.

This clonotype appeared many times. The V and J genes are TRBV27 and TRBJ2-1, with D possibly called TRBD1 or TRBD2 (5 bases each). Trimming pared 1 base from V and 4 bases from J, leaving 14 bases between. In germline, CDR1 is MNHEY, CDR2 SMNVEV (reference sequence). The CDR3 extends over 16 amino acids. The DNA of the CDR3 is TGTGCCAGCAGTTTATGGGGCGGTGGAGGTTACAATGAGCAGTTCTTC. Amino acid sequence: CASSLWGGGGYNEQFF.

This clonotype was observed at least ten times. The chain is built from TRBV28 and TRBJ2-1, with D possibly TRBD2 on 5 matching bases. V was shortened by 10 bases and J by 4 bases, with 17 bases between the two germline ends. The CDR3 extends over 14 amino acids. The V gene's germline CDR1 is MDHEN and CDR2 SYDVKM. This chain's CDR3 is CATTTGIGYNEQFF. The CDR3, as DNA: TGTGCCACCACGACGGGAATAGGATACAATGAGCAGTTCTTC.

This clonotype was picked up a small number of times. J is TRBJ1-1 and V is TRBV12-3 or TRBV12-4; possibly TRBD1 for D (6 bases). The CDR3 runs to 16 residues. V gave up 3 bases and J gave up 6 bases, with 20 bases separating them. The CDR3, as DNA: TGTGCCAGCAGTTTCGTGGCAGGGGCTATCCCTCCTGAAGCTTTCTTT. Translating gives CASSFVAGAIPPEAFF.

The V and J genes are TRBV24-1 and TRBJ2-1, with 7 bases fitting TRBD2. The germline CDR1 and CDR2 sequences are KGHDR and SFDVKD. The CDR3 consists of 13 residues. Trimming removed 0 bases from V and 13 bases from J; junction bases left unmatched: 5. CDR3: CATSDLSSGDQFF. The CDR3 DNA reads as TGTGCCACCAGTGATTTGTCTAGCGGAGATCAGTTCTTC.

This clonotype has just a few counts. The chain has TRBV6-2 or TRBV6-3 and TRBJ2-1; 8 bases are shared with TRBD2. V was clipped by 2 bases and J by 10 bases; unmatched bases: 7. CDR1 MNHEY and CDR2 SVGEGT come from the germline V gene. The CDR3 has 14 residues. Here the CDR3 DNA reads TGTGCCAGCAGTTACGGCGTAGCGGGGTGGGAGCAGTTCTTC. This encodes CASSYGVAGWEQFF.

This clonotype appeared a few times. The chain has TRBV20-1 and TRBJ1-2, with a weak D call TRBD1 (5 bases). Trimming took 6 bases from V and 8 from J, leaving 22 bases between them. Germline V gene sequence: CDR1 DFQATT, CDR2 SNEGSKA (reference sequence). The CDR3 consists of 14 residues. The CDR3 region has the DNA TGCAGTGCCGAAGGAGTCCGGGACGCAGAGGGCTACACCTTC. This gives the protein CSAEGVRDAEGYTF.

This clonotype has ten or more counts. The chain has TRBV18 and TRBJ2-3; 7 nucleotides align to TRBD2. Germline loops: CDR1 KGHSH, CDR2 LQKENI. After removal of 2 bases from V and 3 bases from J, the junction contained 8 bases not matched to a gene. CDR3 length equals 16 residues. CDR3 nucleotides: TGTGCCAGCTCACCAACCCCTAGCGGATCAACAGATACGCAGTATTTT. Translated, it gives CASSPTPSGSTDTQYF.

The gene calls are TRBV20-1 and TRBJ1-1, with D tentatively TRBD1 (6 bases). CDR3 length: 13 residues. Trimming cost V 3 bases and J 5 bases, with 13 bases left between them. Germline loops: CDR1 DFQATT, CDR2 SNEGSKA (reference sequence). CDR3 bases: TGCAGTGCTAGTCGGGGGGCTGATACTGAAGCTTTCTTT. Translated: CSASRGADTEAFF.

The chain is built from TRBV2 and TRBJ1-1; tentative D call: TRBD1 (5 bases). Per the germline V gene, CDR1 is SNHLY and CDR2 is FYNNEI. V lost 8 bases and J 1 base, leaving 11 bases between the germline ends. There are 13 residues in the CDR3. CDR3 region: CASHRNTNTEAFF. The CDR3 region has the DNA TGTGCCAGCCACAGGAACACGAACACTGAAGCTTTCTTT.

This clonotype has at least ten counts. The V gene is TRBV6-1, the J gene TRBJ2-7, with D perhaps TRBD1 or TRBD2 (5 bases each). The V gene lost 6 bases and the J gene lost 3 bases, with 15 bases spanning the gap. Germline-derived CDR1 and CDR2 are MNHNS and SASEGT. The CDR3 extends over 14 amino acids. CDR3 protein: CASRRGRDGYEQYF. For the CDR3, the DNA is TGTGCCAGCAGGCGAGGTCGGGACGGCTACGAGCAGTACTTC.

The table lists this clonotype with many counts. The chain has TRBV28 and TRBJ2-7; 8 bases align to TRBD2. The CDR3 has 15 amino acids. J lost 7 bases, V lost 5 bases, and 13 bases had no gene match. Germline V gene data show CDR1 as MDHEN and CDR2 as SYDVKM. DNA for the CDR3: TGTGCCAGCAGTCCTTGGCGGGAGGCGCGGGGAGAGCAGTACTTC. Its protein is CASSPWREARGEQYF. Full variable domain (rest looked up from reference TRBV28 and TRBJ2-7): DVKVTQSSRYLVKRTGEKVFLECVQDMDHENMFWYRQDPGLGLRLIYFSYDVKMKEKGDIPEGYSVSREKKERFSLILESASTNQTSMYLCASSPWREARGEQYFGPGTRLTVT.

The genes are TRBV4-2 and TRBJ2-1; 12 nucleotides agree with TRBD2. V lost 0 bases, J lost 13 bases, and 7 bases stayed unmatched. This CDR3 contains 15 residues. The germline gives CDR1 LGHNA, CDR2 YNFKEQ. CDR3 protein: CASSQDLAGGLVQFF. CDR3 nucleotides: TGTGCCAGCAGCCAAGATCTAGCGGGAGGGCTAGTACAGTTCTTC.

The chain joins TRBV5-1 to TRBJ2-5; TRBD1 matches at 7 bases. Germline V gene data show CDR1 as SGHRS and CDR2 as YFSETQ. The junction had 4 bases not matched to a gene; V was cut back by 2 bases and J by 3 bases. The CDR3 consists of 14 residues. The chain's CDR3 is CASSLGTEKETQYF. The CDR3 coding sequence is TGCGCCAGCAGCTTAGGGACAGAAAAAGAGACCCAGTACTTC.

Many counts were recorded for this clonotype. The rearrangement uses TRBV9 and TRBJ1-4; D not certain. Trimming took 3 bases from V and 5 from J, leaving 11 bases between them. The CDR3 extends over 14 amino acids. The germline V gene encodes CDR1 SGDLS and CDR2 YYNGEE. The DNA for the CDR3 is TGTGCCAGCAGCGGAGTAACAGAAAATGAAAAACTGTTTTTT. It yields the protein CASSGVTENEKLFF.

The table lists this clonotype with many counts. CDR3 sequence (DNA): TGTGCCAGCAGTCTGGACAGGGGGCTAGAGACCCAGTACTTC. It codes for CASSLDRGLETQYF. The genes are TRBV2 and TRBJ2-5; 11 bases match TRBD1. J gave up 4 bases and V 5 bases, and 3 bases lay outside the gene matches. Germline assignment: CDR1 SNHLY and CDR2 FYNNEI. The CDR3 length is 14 residues. Together with reference TRBV2 and TRBJ2-5, the CDR3 gives the full variable domain: EPEVTQTPSHQVTQMGQEVILRCVPISNHLYFYWYRQILGQKVEFLVSFYNNEISEKSEIFDDQFSVERPDGSNFTLKIRSTKLEDSAMYFCASSLDRGLETQYFGPGTRLLVL.

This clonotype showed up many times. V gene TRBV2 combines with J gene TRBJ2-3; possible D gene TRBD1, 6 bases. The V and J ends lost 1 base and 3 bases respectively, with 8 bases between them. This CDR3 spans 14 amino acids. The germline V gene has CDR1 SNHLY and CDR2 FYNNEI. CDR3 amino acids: CASSEDRATDTQYF. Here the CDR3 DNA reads TGTGCCAGCAGTGAAGACAGGGCAACAGATACGCAGTATTTT.

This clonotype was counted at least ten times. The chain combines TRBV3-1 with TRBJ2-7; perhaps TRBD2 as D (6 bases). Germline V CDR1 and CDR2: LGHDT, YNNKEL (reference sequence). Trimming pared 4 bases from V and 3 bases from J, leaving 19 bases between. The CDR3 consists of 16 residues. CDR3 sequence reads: CASSRTGGGTYYEQYF. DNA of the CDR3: TGTGCCAGCAGCCGCACCGGGGGAGGAACTTACTACGAGCAGTACTTC.

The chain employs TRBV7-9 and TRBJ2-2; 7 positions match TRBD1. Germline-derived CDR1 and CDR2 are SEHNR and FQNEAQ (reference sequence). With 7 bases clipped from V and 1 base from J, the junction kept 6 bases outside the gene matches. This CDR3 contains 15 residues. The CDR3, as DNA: TGTGCCAGCAACGACAGGACAGGGAACACCGGGGAGCTGTTTTTT. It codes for CASNDRTGNTGELFF. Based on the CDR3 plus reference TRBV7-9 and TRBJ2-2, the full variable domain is DTGVSQNPRHKITKRGQNVTFRCDPISEHNRLYWYRQTLGQGPEFLTYFQNEAQLEKSRLLSDRFSAERPKGSFSTLEIQRTEQGDSAMYLCASNDRTGNTGELFFGEGSRLTVL.

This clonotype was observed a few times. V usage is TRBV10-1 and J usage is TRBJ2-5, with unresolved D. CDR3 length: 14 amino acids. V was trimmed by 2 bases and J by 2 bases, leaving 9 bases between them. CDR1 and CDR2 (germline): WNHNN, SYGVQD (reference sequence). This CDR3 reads CASSEVALQETQYF. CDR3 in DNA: TGCGCCAGCAGTGAGGTGGCACTACAAGAGACCCAGTACTTC.